The present entry profiles one T cell receptor beta chain with its context. The antigen it binds to is not known. Per-nucleotide qualities are absent, and no much larger clonotype sits a single base away. TCRbeta CDR3 regions were amplified from genomic DNA using the immunoSEQ Assay, a bias-controlled multiplex PCR. The authors processed their data as follows. The number of nucleated cells in each sample was estimated from the amplification of reference gene primers within the assay. To quantify the absolute abundance of each unique TCRbeta CDR3 rearrangement, sequence reads were collapsed and filtered. For each sample, productive Simpson clonality was calculated as the square root of Simpson's diversity index across productive rearrangements. TCRdb provides this immuneACCESS table in a form limited to in-frame rearrangements. Some clones are lacking; in checked studies, under half of them reflect an unresolved V gene, and why the rest are absent is not known. V, J and clone size are taken as reported in that table, and D and trimming were inferred from the DNA itself. The sample yields 200,000 to 250,000 clones; roughly 84% were counted once. The ten largest clones add up to approximately 6.2% of the sample.

In the prospective study, participants were roughly 18 to 100 years old, resided in around 25 geographic areas of the United States, and were enrolled through a virtual design. Cohort assignment in the prospective study relied on participant-reported clinical history from a screening survey and a study questionnaire. Recovered participants in ImmuneRACE Cohort 3 were defined as having two consecutive negative NP/OP PCR tests, clearance from a healthcare professional, or resolution of symptoms. In the prospective study, mobile phlebotomists collected whole blood, serum and a nasopharyngeal or oropharyngeal swab from each participant. Additional blood draws and questionnaires over an approximately two-month period could optionally be provided by prospective study participants. Prospective study blood samples were shipped either frozen or at room temperature before DNA extraction. The source of the sample is a study of blood T cell repertoires in COVID-19 (dated by TCRdb to about 2020). Study-wide context: Samples from collaborators originated in the United States, Italy and Spain and spanned both the acute and convalescent phases of COVID-19. The prospective study material was composed of cDNA or gDNA derived from T cells, B-cell-depleted T cells, or PBMCs. Subjects who had been exposed to COVID-19, were actively infected with it, or had recovered from it provided the deeply sampled blood TCRbeta repertoires that made up the dataset. A freely available public database, intended as a resource for researchers studying the immune response to SARS-CoV-2, is where the repertoires were released. The samples were drawn from the first 160 participants of the ongoing ImmuneRACE study and from some 1,300 subjects provided by 6 global collaborators. The sample metadata nearly always contained a de-identified subject ID, COVID-19 status, age in years and sex. HLA class I and class II types, where available, came from metadata supplied by the sample provider rather than from assay-based typing.

The CDR3 runs 13 residues from the cysteine to the phenylalanine. The sequence is cut down to CDR3 DNA, 39 bases in frame from base 1. Compared with germline, V lacks 7 bases and J lacks 5 bases; bases without a gene match: 4. Per the germline V gene, SNHLY is the CDR1 and FYNNEI is the CDR2. General study outcomes and caveats: Clinical and demographic metadata were provided uncurated, with the amount varying by source and participant.

The TCR comes from a woman between 35 and 50 years old who had recovered from COVID-19. The chain was built from TRBV2 and TRBJ1-5, and 8 junctional nucleotides match TRBD1. Sequencing was performed on PBMCs or T cells enriched from blood (not recorded which). The CDR3: CASTLTGDQPQHF. At the DNA level, the sequence is TGTGCCAGCACACTGACAGGGGATCAGCCCCAGCATTTT. The full variable domain, completed from the reference TRBV2 and TRBJ1-5 proteins outside the CDR3, reads EPEVTQTPSHQVTQMGQEVILRCVPISNHLYFYWYRQILGQKVEFLVSFYNNEISEKSEIFDDQFSVERPDGSNFTLKIRSTKLEDSAMYFCASTLTGDQPQHFGDGTRLSIL.